The 12 T cell receptor beta chains below come from one sample, sequenced in a study of blood T cell repertoires in COVID-19. The protocol was immunoSEQ multiplex PCR, while the TCRdb copy is restricted to in-frame clones and leaves out a portion. The sample has hundreds of thousands of clones; roughly 87% are singletons. The material sequenced was PBMCs or T cells enriched from blood (not recorded which). Source of these receptors: a woman aged 25 to 45 who had recovered from COVID-19.

This clone was recorded once. The V call is TRBV28, the J call TRBJ2-7; TRBD1 matches at 8 bases. Germline trimming cut 6 bases from V and 5 bases from J; bases unmatched to any gene: 9. Germline V gene sequence: CDR1 MDHEN, CDR2 SYDVKM. The CDR3 has 14 amino acids. In DNA form, the CDR3 reads TGTGCCAGCAGGATCCGGGACAGGAGCCACGAGCAGTACTTC. Translation: CASRIRDRSHEQYF.

The chain carries TRBV6-1 and TRBJ1-6; D is possibly TRBD1 (5 bases). Germline lookup yields CDR1 MNHNS and CDR2 SASEGT. This CDR3 is built from 17 residues. V dropped 0 bases and J dropped 8 bases, with 17 bases sitting between them. The CDR3 loop reads CASSEAHWGSGDSPLHF. The CDR3 nucleotides are TGTGCCAGCAGTGAAGCGCATTGGGGCTCGGGGGATTCACCCCTCCACTTT.

CDR3 loop: CASSLMWDRVAYGYTF. The CDR3 DNA reads TGTGCCAGCAGCTTGATGTGGGACAGGGTGGCCTATGGCTACACCTTC. The chain couples TRBV5-6 to TRBJ1-2; 9 nucleotides agree with TRBD1. Per germline, CDR1 SGHDT and CDR2 YYEEEE. This CDR3 spans 16 amino acids. The J segment lost 4 bases and the V segment lost 1 base, leaving 8 bases of the junction unmatched.

V is TRBV3-1 (or the pseudogene TRBV3-2) and J is TRBJ1-5; 8 nucleotides align to TRBD1. Germline-derived CDR1 and CDR2 are LGHDT and YNNKEL (reference sequence). V dropped 2 bases and J dropped 6; count of bases not matched to a gene: 6. There are 15 residues in the CDR3. The CDR3 DNA is TGTGCCAGCAGCCAATTCCAGGGGGCAGGTCAGCCCCAGCATTTT. Protein: CASSQFQGAGQPQHF.

The chain uses TRBV6-2 or TRBV6-3 and TRBJ2-7; the match to TRBD2 covers 10 bases. Trimming cost V 6 bases and J 3 bases; bases outside gene matches: 8. This CDR3 has 15 residues. Germline-derived CDR1 and CDR2 are MNHEY and SVGEGT. The DNA for the CDR3 is TGTGCCAGCAGATACCGGACTAGCGGCCTCTACGAGCAGTACTTC. Translating it yields CASRYRTSGLYEQYF.

This clone has only a few counts. The genes are TRBV15 and TRBJ1-2, with 8 positions matching TRBD1. The trim removed 5 bases at V and 5 bases at J, leaving 10 bases unmatched. This CDR3 contains 15 residues. CDR1 and CDR2 from the germline V gene are LNHNV and YYDKDF (reference sequence). The CDR3 nucleotides are TGTGCCACCAGCGCCACGGACAGGGCCAGATATGGCTACACCTTC. Its translation is CATSATDRARYGYTF. Drawing the rest from reference TRBV15 and TRBJ1-2, the complete variable domain is DAMVIQNPRYQVTQFGKPVTLSCSQTLNHNVMYWYQQKSSQAPKLLFHYYDKDFNNEADTPDNFQSRRPNTSFCFLDIRSPGLGDTAMYLCATSATDRARYGYTFGSGTRLTVV.

The chain couples TRBV19 to TRBJ1-2; no firm D call. This CDR3 comprises 15 residues. The germline V and J ends were trimmed by 5 bases and 8 bases, with 21 bases remaining between them. Germline V gives CDR1 LNHDA, CDR2 SQIVND (reference sequence). CDR3 loop: CASSPLAGVSMGYTF. In DNA form, the CDR3 reads TGTGCCAGTAGTCCCCTCGCAGGCGTCTCCATGGGCTACACCTTC.

In DNA, the CDR3 is TGCGCCAGCAGCTTGCGGAGACTAGCGGGAGGGGACGAGCAGTACTTC. It codes for CASSLRRLAGGDEQYF. V gene TRBV5-1 combines with J gene TRBJ2-7; 14 bases fit TRBD2. Germline V gene data show CDR1 as SGHRS and CDR2 as YFSETQ. The V gene end was trimmed by 1 base and the J gene end by 5 bases; junction bases not matched to a gene: 5. The CDR3 has 16 residues.

The chain links TRBV25-1 to TRBJ2-3; D is possibly TRBD1 (6 bases). Trimming took off 5 bases at V and 5 bases at J, with 14 bases between the two ends. This CDR3 has 14 residues. Germline V gene sequence: CDR1 MGHDK, CDR2 SYGVNS. The CDR3 reads CASSRTSGVDTQYF. DNA for the CDR3: TGTGCCAGCAGTCGCACCTCAGGGGTAGATACGCAGTATTTT.

This clone was detected only once. The chain carries TRBV4-1 and TRBJ2-7; tentative D call: TRBD2 (6 bases). There are 16 residues in the CDR3. Germline CDR1 MGHRA, CDR2 YSYEKL. With 3 bases removed from V and 2 bases from J, the gap between germline ends came to 17 bases. CDR3 sequence: CASSHVPGTSTYEQYF. DNA for the CDR3: TGCGCCAGCAGCCACGTACCCGGGACTTCAACCTACGAGCAGTACTTC.

The rearrangement joins TRBV5-4 to TRBJ2-5, with 7 bases fitting TRBD1. This CDR3 spans 13 amino acids. Per the germline V gene, CDR1 is SGHNT and CDR2 is YYREEE (reference sequence). V dropped 3 bases and J dropped 5; count of bases not matched to a gene: 4. CDR3 region: CASSSTGEETQYF. As DNA, the CDR3 is TGTGCCAGCAGCTCTACAGGGGAGGAGACCCAGTACTTC.

The V gene is TRBV10-3, the J gene TRBJ2-2; TRBD2 aligns across 8 bases. J lost 6 bases, V lost 0 bases, and 9 bases had no gene match. This CDR3 region has 17 residues. Germline V gives CDR1 ENHRY, CDR2 SYGVKD. CDR3 region: CAISESVGGRFAGELFF. The CDR3 nucleotides are TGTGCCATCAGTGAGTCGGTAGGCGGGAGGTTCGCCGGGGAGCTGTTTTTT.